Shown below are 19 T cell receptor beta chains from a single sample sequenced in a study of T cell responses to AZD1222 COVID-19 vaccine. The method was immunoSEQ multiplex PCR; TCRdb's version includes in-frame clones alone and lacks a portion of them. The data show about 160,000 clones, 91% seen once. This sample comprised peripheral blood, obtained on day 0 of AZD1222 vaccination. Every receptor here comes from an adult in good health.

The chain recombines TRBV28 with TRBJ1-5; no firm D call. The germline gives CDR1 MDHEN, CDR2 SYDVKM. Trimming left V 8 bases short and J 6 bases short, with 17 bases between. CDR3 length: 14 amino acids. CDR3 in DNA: TGTGCCAGCGTCCCCCCGCGGGGTAGTCAGCCCCAGCATTTT. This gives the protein CASVPPRGSQPQHF.

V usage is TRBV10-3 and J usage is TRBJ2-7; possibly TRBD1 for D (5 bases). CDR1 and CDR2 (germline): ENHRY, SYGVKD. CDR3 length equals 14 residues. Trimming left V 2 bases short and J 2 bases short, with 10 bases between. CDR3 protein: CAISEVWGPYEQYF. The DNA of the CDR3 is TGTGCCATCAGTGAGGTTTGGGGCCCCTACGAGCAGTACTTC.

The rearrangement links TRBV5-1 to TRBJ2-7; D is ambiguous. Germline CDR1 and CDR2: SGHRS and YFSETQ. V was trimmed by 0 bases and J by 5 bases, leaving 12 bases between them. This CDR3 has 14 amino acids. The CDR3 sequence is CASSLELRSHEQYF. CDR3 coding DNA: TGCGCCAGCAGCTTGGAGCTCCGGAGCCACGAGCAGTACTTC.

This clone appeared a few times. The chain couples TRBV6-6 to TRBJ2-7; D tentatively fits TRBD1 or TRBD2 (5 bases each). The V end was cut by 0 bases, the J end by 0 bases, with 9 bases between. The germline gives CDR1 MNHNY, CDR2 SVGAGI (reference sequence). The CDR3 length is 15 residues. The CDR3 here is CASSYSGTSSYEQYF. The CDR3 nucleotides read TGTGCCAGCAGTTACTCCGGGACGAGCTCCTACGAGCAGTACTTC.

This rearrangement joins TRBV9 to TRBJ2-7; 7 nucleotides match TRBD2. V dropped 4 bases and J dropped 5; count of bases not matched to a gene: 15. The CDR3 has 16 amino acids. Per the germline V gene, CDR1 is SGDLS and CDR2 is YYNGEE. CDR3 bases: TGTGCCAGCAGCCCCCGTAAGTGGGAGGGCCCCGACGAGCAGTACTTC. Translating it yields CASSPRKWEGPDEQYF.

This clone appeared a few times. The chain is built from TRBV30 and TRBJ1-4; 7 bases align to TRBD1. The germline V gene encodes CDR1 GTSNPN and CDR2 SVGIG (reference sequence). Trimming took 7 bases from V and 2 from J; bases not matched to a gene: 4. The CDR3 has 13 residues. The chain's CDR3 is CASPGQTNEKLFF. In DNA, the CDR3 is TGTGCCTCACCGGGACAGACTAATGAAAAACTGTTTTTT.

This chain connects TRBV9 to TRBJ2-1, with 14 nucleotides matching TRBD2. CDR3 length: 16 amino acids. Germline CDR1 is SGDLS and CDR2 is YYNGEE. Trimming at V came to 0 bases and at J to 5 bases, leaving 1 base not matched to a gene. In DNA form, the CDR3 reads TGTGCCAGCAGCGTAGGGACTAGCGGGAGGAACAATGAGCAGTTCTTC. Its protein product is CASSVGTSGRNNEQFF.

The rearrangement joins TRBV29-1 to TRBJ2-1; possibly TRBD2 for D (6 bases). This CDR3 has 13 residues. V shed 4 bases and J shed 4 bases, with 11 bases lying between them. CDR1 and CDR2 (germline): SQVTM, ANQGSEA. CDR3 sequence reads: CSVVGDSYNEQFF. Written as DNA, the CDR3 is TGCAGCGTTGTTGGGGACTCATACAATGAGCAGTTCTTC.

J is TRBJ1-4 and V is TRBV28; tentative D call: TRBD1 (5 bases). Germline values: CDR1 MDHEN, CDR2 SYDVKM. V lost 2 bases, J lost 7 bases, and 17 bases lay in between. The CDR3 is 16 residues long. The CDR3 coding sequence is TGTGCCAGCAGTTTACTCGGGCTGGGGGGTTCTGAAAAACTGTTTTTT. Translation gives CASSLLGLGGSEKLFF.

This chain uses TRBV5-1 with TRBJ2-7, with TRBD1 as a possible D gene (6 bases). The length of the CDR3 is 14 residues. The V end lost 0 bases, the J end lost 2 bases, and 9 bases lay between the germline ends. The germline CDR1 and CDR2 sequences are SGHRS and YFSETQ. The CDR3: CASSLAGQTYEQYF. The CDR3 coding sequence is TGCGCCAGCAGCTTGGCCGGACAGACCTACGAGCAGTACTTC.

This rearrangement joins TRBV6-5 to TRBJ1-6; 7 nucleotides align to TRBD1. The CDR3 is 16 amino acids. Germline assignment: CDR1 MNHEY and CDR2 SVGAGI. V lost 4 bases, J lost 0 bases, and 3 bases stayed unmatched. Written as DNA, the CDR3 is TGTGCCAGCAGTTCCTGGGACAGCTCCTATAATTCACCCCTCCACTTT. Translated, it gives CASSSWDSSYNSPLHF.

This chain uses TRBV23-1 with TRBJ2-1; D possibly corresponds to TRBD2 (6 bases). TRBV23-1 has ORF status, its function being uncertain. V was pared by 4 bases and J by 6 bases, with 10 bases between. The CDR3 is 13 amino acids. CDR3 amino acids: CASSRAGSNEQFF. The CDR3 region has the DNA TGCGCCAGCAGTCGGGCGGGGTCCAATGAGCAGTTCTTC.

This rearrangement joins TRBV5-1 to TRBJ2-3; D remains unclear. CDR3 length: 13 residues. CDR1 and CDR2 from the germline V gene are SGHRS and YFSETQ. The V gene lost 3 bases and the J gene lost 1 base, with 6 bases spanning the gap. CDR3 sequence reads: CASSSPGTDTQYF. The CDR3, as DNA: TGCGCCAGCAGCTCTCCAGGCACAGATACGCAGTATTTT.

CDR3 DNA: TGTGCCAGCAGCTTGGCGCCAGGGGGACATTCACCCCTCCACTTT. Protein product: CASSLAPGGHSPLHF. The gene calls are TRBV5-5 and TRBJ1-6; TRBD1 agrees at 7 bases. This CDR3 comprises 15 residues. Trimming took 0 bases from V and 8 from J; bases not matched to a gene: 5. CDR1 and CDR2 from the germline V gene are SGHKS and YYEKEE (reference sequence).

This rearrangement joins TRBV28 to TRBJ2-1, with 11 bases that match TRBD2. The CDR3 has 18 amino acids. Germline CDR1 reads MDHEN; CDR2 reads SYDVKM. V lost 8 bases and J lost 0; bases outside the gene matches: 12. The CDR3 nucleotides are TGTGCCAGCCCCCCGGGACTAGCGGTCTGGAGCTCCTACAATGAGCAGTTCTTC. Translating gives CASPPGLAVWSSYNEQFF.

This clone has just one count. The CDR3 spells CASSLGGVGNTIYF. The CDR3 nucleotides read TGTGCCAGCAGTTTAGGAGGGGTCGGAAACACCATATATTTT. V is TRBV28 and J is TRBJ1-3; possible D gene TRBD1, 5 bases. Germline V gives CDR1 MDHEN, CDR2 SYDVKM. The CDR3 has 14 amino acids. Between the trimmed V and J ends, which lost 2 bases and 4 bases, there was a span of 9 bases.

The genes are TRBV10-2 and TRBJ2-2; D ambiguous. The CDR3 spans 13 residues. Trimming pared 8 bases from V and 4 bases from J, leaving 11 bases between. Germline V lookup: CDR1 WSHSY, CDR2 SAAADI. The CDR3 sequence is CASSGSITGELFF. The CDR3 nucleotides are TGCGCCAGCTCCGGTAGCATCACCGGGGAGCTGTTTTTT.

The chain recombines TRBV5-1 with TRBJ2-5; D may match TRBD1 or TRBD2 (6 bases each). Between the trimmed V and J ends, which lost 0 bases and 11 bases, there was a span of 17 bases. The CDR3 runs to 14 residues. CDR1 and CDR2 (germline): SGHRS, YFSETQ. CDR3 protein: CASSLEGGTISQYF. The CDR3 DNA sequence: TGCGCCAGCAGCTTGGAAGGGGGGACCATTTCTCAGTACTTC.

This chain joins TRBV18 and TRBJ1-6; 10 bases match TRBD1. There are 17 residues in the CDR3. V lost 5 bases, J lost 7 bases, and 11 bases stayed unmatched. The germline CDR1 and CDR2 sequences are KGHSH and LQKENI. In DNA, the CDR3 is TGTGCCAGCTCATTGACCCTCCTGGGACAGGGGAATTCACCCCTCCACTTT. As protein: CASSLTLLGQGNSPLHF.